A single sample gave rise to the 16 T cell receptor beta chains below, sequenced in a study of blood T cell repertoires in COVID-19. Some clones are missing from TCRdb's copy, which holds only in-frame ones; the method was immunoSEQ multiplex PCR. The table records about 140,000 clones, 80% to 90% of them present only once. The sequencing sample was made of PBMCs or T cells enriched from blood (not recorded which). These receptors were obtained from a man aged 45-65 years who had recovered from COVID-19.

The J gene is TRBJ2-4, the V gene TRBV10-3; possible D gene TRBD2, 7 bases. Germline V CDR1 and CDR2: ENHRY, SYGVKD. The CDR3 runs 15 residues. The ends were cut back, 4 bases at V and 3 bases at J, with 13 bases in the middle. CDR3 DNA: TGTGCCATCAGTGCAGAGGGAGGGGGCAAAAACATTCAGTACTTC. It translates to CAISAEGGGKNIQYF.

The rearrangement uses TRBV5-1 and TRBJ2-7; perhaps TRBD2 as D (5 bases). The germline V gene has CDR1 SGHRS and CDR2 YFSETQ. Trimming pared 4 bases from V and 1 base from J, leaving 18 bases between. This CDR3 has 16 residues. CDR3: CASSSGRAAPSYEQYF. CDR3 DNA sequence: TGCGCCAGCAGCAGCGGACGGGCCGCACCGTCCTACGAGCAGTACTTC. The full variable domain, its missing parts supplied by reference TRBV5-1 and TRBJ2-7, is KAGVTQTPRYLIKTRGQQVTLSCSPISGHRSVSWYQQTPGQGLQFLFEYFSETQRNKGNFPGRFSGRQFSNSRSEMNVSTLELGDSALYLCASSSGRAAPSYEQYFGPGTRLTVT.

This clone is a singleton in its sample. This chain connects TRBV6-6 to TRBJ1-1; 8 bases are a match to TRBD1. Germline loops: CDR1 MNHNY, CDR2 SVGAGI (reference sequence). Trimming cost V 5 bases and J 8 bases; bases outside gene matches: 7. CDR3 size: 13 residues. As DNA, the CDR3 is TGTGCCAGCAGTACCTCCAGACAGGGGGAAGCTTTCTTT. This codes for CASSTSRQGEAFF.

The chain has TRBV3-1 (or the pseudogene TRBV3-2) and TRBJ2-7; possible D gene TRBD2, 6 bases. The V end was cut by 3 bases, the J end by 6 bases, with 6 bases between. CDR3 length: 11 residues. CDR1 LGHDT and CDR2 YNNKEL come from the germline V gene (reference sequence). The CDR3 region has the DNA TGTGCCAGCAGCCAGGGGGGCGAGCAGTACGTC. This sequence encodes CASSQGGEQYV.

The J gene is TRBJ2-5, the V gene TRBV5-4; D unresolved. The CDR3 loop spans 15 amino acids. The germline V gene encodes CDR1 SGHNT and CDR2 YYREEE (reference sequence). Trimming stripped 0 bases from V and 2 bases from J, with 11 bases between. In nucleotides, the CDR3 is TGTGCCAGCAGCTTGGCTCAGACTGATCAAGAGACCCAGTACTTC. As protein: CASSLAQTDQETQYF. The complete variable domain, with remaining parts taken from reference TRBV5-4 and TRBJ2-5, reads ETGVTQSPTHLIKTRGQQVTLRCSSQSGHNTVSWYQQALGQGPQFIFQYYREEENGRGNFPPRFSGLQFPNYSSELNVNALELDDSALYLCASSLAQTDQETQYFGPGTRLLVL.

The chain has TRBV4-3 and TRBJ2-1, with a tentative D call TRBD2 (5 bases). The CDR3 runs to 17 residues. Germline loops: CDR1 LGHNA, CDR2 YSLEER. Trimming removed 0 bases from V and 7 bases from J, with 19 bases in between. CDR3 coding DNA: TGCGCCAGCAGCCAAGATAGGACGAGCTCGAGGGCGAATGAGCAGTTCTTC. It codes for CASSQDRTSSRANEQFF.

The chain is built from TRBV2 and TRBJ2-7; a weak D match, TRBD2 (5 bases). Deletions cut 7 bases from V and 6 bases from J, with 13 bases between. This CDR3 has 12 residues. Germline V gene data show CDR1 as SNHLY and CDR2 as FYNNEI. For the CDR3, the DNA is TGTGCCAGCACCCAGGACTCCCTCGAGCAGTACTTC. Amino acid sequence: CASTQDSLEQYF. The variable domain in full, completed from reference TRBV2 and TRBJ2-7, reads EPEVTQTPSHQVTQMGQEVILRCVPISNHLYFYWYRQILGQKVEFLVSFYNNEISEKSEIFDDQFSVERPDGSNFTLKIRSTKLEDSAMYFCASTQDSLEQYFGPGTRLTVT.

V and J are TRBV18 and TRBJ2-3; 9 nucleotides align to TRBD1. This CDR3 is 17 amino acids long. J was trimmed by 0 bases and V by 3 bases; bases with no gene match: 7. In germline, CDR1 is KGHSH, CDR2 LQKENI. CDR3 DNA sequence: TGTGCCAGCTCACCTACCGGGACAGGGATCAGCACAGATACGCAGTATTTT. Translating it yields CASSPTGTGISTDTQYF. The variable domain in full, completed from reference TRBV18 and TRBJ2-3, reads NAGVMQNPRHLVRRRGQEARLRCSPMKGHSHVYWYRQLPEEGLKFMVYLQKENIIDESGMPKERFSAEFPKEGPSILRIQQVVRGDSAAYFCASSPTGTGISTDTQYFGPGTRLTVL.

J is TRBJ2-7 and V is TRBV7-9; TRBD1 matches 7 bases. Germline CDR1 reads SEHNR; CDR2 reads FQNEAQ (reference sequence). The length of the CDR3 is 12 residues. J lost 6 bases, V lost 3 bases, and 2 bases had no gene match. In DNA form, the CDR3 reads TGTGCCAGCAGCTTGGGACAGCGCGAGCAGTACGTC. Amino acids: CASSLGQREQYV.

The chain links TRBV5-4 to TRBJ1-2, with TRBD1 matching 8 bases. Germline values: CDR1 SGHNT, CDR2 YYREEE (reference sequence). This CDR3 spans 16 amino acids. Losses at the gene ends were 4 bases for V and 4 bases for J; bases not matched to a gene: 12. The CDR3 sequence: CASSPDRAALSYGYTF. The CDR3 DNA reads as TGTGCCAGCAGCCCGGACAGGGCCGCCCTATCCTATGGCTACACCTTC.

This chain connects TRBV20-1 to TRBJ2-5; 7 nucleotides match TRBD1. Germline loops: CDR1 DFQATT, CDR2 SNEGSKA (reference sequence). The CDR3 is 11 amino acids. V dropped 6 bases and J dropped 5; count of bases not matched to a gene: 3. DNA for the CDR3: TGCAGTGCCCGCAGGGGGGAGACCCAGTACTTC. This sequence encodes CSARRGETQYF.

The CDR3 nucleotides read TGTGCCAGCAGTGAATATCGGTACTTTCAGCCCCAGCATTTT. This translates into CASSEYRYFQPQHF. The V call is TRBV28, the J call TRBJ1-5; D uncertain. V was shortened by 5 bases and J by 6 bases, with 14 bases between the two germline ends. Germline V gives CDR1 MDHEN, CDR2 SYDVKM. The CDR3 length is 14 residues.

The J gene is TRBJ2-2, the V gene TRBV1; whether TRBD2, the table's D call, matches the DNA was not checked. TRBV1 is termed a pseudogene. The CDR3 sequence is 19 residues long. CDR3 nucleotides: TGCACCAGCAGCCGGATTCCGCTAAAGCGGGGGGGCATGGCCGGGGAGCTGTTTTTT. Its translation: CTSSRIPLKRGGMAGELFF.

About this clone itself: Other DNA sequences in the same sample also yield this CDR3. Here the CDR3 DNA reads TGTGCCAGCAGCTTAGGGCGGGACCAGCCCCAGCATTTT. As protein: CASSLGRDQPQHF. This chain connects TRBV7-2 to TRBJ1-5, with D perhaps matching TRBD1 (5 bases). The CDR3 has 13 amino acids. The V and J ends lost 1 base and 7 bases respectively, with 8 bases between them. Germline CDR1 SGHTA, CDR2 FQGNSA.

The V call is TRBV7-2, the J call TRBJ2-5; 10 positions match TRBD1. The CDR3 loop spans 16 amino acids. Germline V lookup: CDR1 SGHTA, CDR2 FQGNSA. V trimming: 1 base; J trimming: 7 bases; junction bases outside the gene matches: 9. CDR3 in amino acids: CASSLGIDRGLATQYF. The CDR3 nucleotides read TGTGCCAGCAGCTTAGGGATTGACAGGGGGCTAGCGACCCAGTACTTC.

This chain joins TRBV4-2 and TRBJ2-2; the D gene is possibly TRBD2 (6 bases). Germline assignment: CDR1 LGHNA and CDR2 YNFKEQ. The CDR3 loop spans 16 amino acids. Trimming took off 1 base at V and 0 bases at J, with 9 bases between the two ends. The CDR3 reads CASSQVWGANTGELFF. In DNA, the CDR3 is TGTGCCAGCAGCCAAGTTTGGGGGGCGAACACCGGGGAGCTGTTTTTT.